These T cell receptor beta chains were read from a single sample in a study of CD8+CD57+ T cells in acquired aplastic anemia. One entry per CDR3 protein results from TCRdb running MiXCR on the reads. The sample shows approximately 470,000 distinct CDR3 sequences, under 40% of them seen only once. Sequencing was performed on sorted CD4+, CD8+, or CD8+CD57+ T cells (not recorded which) from PBMCs. These receptors came from a human donor with aplastic anemia. Both conserved end residues are trimmed from each CDR3. Fields, in order: V gene, J gene, CDR3 protein.

TRBV4-2,TRBJ1-1,ASSQPQGPAF
TRBV14,TRBJ1-1,ASSQDFGRVNTEAF
TRBV7-2,TRBJ1-3,ASSRRGNTIY
TRBV6-1,TRBJ1-5,ASSRAGGRQPQH
TRBV3-1,TRBJ1-2,ASSQGGGRPYT
TRBV19,TRBJ2-2,ASSIVYPGELF
TRBV29-1,TRBJ2-7,SVRTGEVSYEQY
TRBV7-9,TRBJ2-5,ASSTPSGRAY
TRBV20-1,TRBJ2-5,SASPGLAGESQY
TRBV2,TRBJ2-1,ASRPLGSSYNEQF
TRBV2,TRBJ2-7,ASSLTTGTTYEQY
TRBV10-1,TRBJ2-5,ASSQGTTAQETQY
TRBV29-1,TRBJ1-2,SVLSGTGDHGYT
TRBV12-3/TRBV12-4,TRBJ1-2,ASSQQGIYGYT
TRBV7-2,TRBJ1-5,ASSLRQGAGQPQH
TRBV7-9,TRBJ1-1,ASSAQGATEAF
TRBV5-5,TRBJ2-1,ASSLSNLHEQF
TRBV19,TRBJ2-7,ASSTVRVAAVGEQY
TRBV10-2,TRBJ2-1,ASSEPGQGRGNEQF
TRBV20-1,TRBJ1-4,SASMTATNEKLF
TRBV29-1,TRBJ2-1,SARLVLYNEQF
TRBV11-2,TRBJ1-1,ASSLEGARSGTEAF
TRBV19,TRBJ2-5,ATEGILETQY
TRBV2,TRBJ2-7,ASSDGVGSYEQY
TRBV29-1,TRBJ2-1,SVEDGRFPYNEQF
TRBV14,TRBJ2-2,ASSHYGLAGAGELF
TRBV4-2,TRBJ1-2,ASSQDQDRYNYGYT
TRBV6-2/TRBV6-3,TRBJ1-5,ASSYSWDIQLSNQPQH
TRBV12-3/TRBV12-4,TRBJ2-7,ASSFTAGLNEQY